This is a list of T cell receptor beta chains from one sample in a study of blood T cell repertoires in COVID-19. Clones were sequenced by immunoSEQ multiplex PCR, and TCRdb holds only the in-frame ones, with some missing. The sample shows some 120,000 clones, more than 65% of them seen only once. Sequenced material: peripheral blood. These receptor sequences come from a human donor in a cohort sampled during active COVID-19. CDR3s include the opening cysteine and the closing phenylalanine or tryptophan. A D gene is named only where the DNA matches it firmly. Clone size appears in some rows only: once, few, many, or a class for an expanded clone.

V,J,size,D,DNA,CDR3
TRBV18,TRBJ2-3,.,TRBD2,TGTGCCAGCTCACCCCGGGGAGCGGGGGGGAGCACAGATACGCAGTATTTT,CASSPRGAGGSTDTQYF
TRBV30,TRBJ2-1,.,TRBD2,TGTGCCTGGAGTGCCCCAGGGACTAGCGGGAGAAATGAGCAGTTCTTC,CAWSAPGTSGRNEQFF
TRBV5-1,TRBJ2-1,once,TRBD2,TGCGCCAGCAGGCAAGCGCTAGCGGGAGGAAACAATGAGCAGTTCTTC,CASRQALAGGNNEQFF
TRBV18,TRBJ1-1,.,TRBD1,TGTGCCAGCTCAGGACAGGTGGGGAACACTGAAGCTTTCTTT,CASSGQVGNTEAFF
TRBV7-2,TRBJ2-2,.,TRBD2,TGTGCCAGCAGCGTTCTAGCGGCGAACACCGGGGAGCTGTTTTTT,CASSVLAANTGELFF
TRBV6-4,TRBJ2-7,.,.,TGTGCCAGCAGTGCACAGGGTGGGTCCTACGAGCAGTACTTC,CASSAQGGSYEQYF
TRBV28,TRBJ2-3,once,TRBD2,TGTGCCAGCAGTATCTTAACTAGCGGGAGTTTTTTCGATACGCAGTATTTT,CASSILTSGSFFDTQYF
TRBV3-1/TRBV3-2,TRBJ1-6,.,.,TGTGCCAGCAGGGGCGGGACTGATAATAATTCACCCCTCCACTTT,CASRGGTDNNSPLHF
TRBV11-2,TRBJ1-1,.,TRBD1,TGTGCCAGCAGTTTAGAGGGGGACAGGGTGAACACTGAAGCTTTCTTT,CASSLEGDRVNTEAFF
TRBV30,TRBJ2-7,.,TRBD1,TGTGCCTGGAACCGGGACAGGGGGCGCAGTAACGAGCAGTACTTC,CAWNRDRGRSNEQYF
TRBV7-9,TRBJ1-2,few,.,TGTGCCAGCAGCTTCCGCCAGGCAGCCGATTATCGTGGCTACACCTTC,CASSFRQAADYRGYTF
TRBV28,TRBJ1-3,.,TRBD1,TGTGCCAGCAGTTATGGGGTGACAGGGGCCAGCTCTGGAAACACCATATATTTT,CASSYGVTGASSGNTIYF
TRBV7-2,TRBJ2-5,.,.,TGTGCCAGCAGCTTAGCGAACAGCCAAGAGACCCAGTACTTC,CASSLANSQETQYF
TRBV3-1/TRBV3-2,TRBJ1-2,once,.,TGTGCCAGCAGCCCAAGTGGGCTATATGGCTACACCTTC,CASSPSGLYGYTF
TRBV14,TRBJ1-2,.,.,TGTGCCAGCAGCCGAAACAGGGATTCTGGTGGCTACACCTTC,CASSRNRDSGGYTF
TRBV5-8,TRBJ1-3,few,.,TGTGCCAGCAGCTTCGGTTACACAGGCTCTGGAAACACCATATATTTT,CASSFGYTGSGNTIYF
TRBV27,TRBJ2-3,.,.,TGTGCCAGCAGTTTGCGGAGTTTCGCAGATACGCAGTATTTT,CASSLRSFADTQYF
TRBV4-2,TRBJ2-1,.,.,TGTGCCAGCAGCCAAAGGGGGGGGCGTGAGCAGTTCTTC,CASSQRGGREQFF
TRBV28,TRBJ2-7,few,.,TGTGCCAGTAAGACCCGGGTCAACTACGAGCAGTACTTC,CASKTRVNYEQYF
TRBV12-3/TRBV12-4,TRBJ2-5,.,.,TGTGCCAGCAGTTCCTCAATCCAGGGGACCCAGTACTTC,CASSSSIQGTQYF
TRBV28,TRBJ1-2,.,TRBD1,TGTGCCAGCAGTTTAGACAGGGGAGAAGGGGGCGACTATGGCTACACCTTC,CASSLDRGEGGDYGYTF
TRBV4-3,TRBJ2-3,.,TRBD1,TGCGCCAGCAGCGCCGGACAGGGGTTCACAGATACGCAGTATTTT,CASSAGQGFTDTQYF
TRBV29-1,TRBJ2-7,.,.,TGCAGCGCCGGAGAGAGGTGGGAGCAGTACTTC,CSAGERWEQYF
TRBV27,TRBJ1-5,few,.,TGTGCCAGCAGTCCCGGGATTAGCAATCAGCCCCAGCATTTT,CASSPGISNQPQHF
TRBV11-2,TRBJ1-2,many,.,TGTGCCAGCAGCTCGAGTACCTATGGCTACACCTTC,CASSSSTYGYTF
TRBV9,TRBJ2-2,.,.,TGTGCCAGCAGCGTAGGAGCTAGCTGGGACACCGGGGAGCTGTTTTTT,CASSVGASWDTGELFF
TRBV6-5,TRBJ2-1,.,TRBD1,TGTGCCAGCAGTCGGGACAGGGACTACAATGAGCAGTTCTTC,CASSRDRDYNEQFF
TRBV7-9,TRBJ1-2,.,.,TGTGCCAGCAGCTTAGACCGAGGGAGGATGTATGGCTACACCTTC,CASSLDRGRMYGYTF
TRBV28,TRBJ2-1,.,TRBD2,TGTGCCAGCAGTGTACCGGGACTAGCGGGAGGTGGGGAGCAGTTCTTC,CASSVPGLAGGGEQFF
TRBV6-6,TRBJ1-1,.,TRBD1,TGTGCCAGCAGTTACTTCGAGGGGGCCGGGGCGGCTTTCTTT,CASSYFEGAGAAFF
TRBV3-1/TRBV3-2,TRBJ2-5,.,TRBD2,TGTGCCAGCGGCCAAGGACTAGCGGGAGGGAAGGCAGCGCGAGAGACCCAGTACTTC,CASGQGLAGGKAARETQYF
TRBV28,TRBJ1-3,once,.,TGTGCCAGCAGTCCCTTGGGTGGAGGAACTGGAAACACCATATATTTT,CASSPLGGGTGNTIYF
TRBV3-1/TRBV3-2,TRBJ2-3,.,.,TGTGCCAGCAGCCAAGGGACAGGCCGGAGGGTGGATACGCAGTATTTT,CASSQGTGRRVDTQYF
TRBV7-6,TRBJ1-3,once,.,TGTGCCAGCAGCTTAGCACGGAGCAACGGAAACACCATATATTTT,CASSLARSNGNTIYF
TRBV3-1/TRBV3-2,TRBJ1-1,.,TRBD1,TGTGCCAGCAGCCCGCTCGGGACAGGAGCTTTCTTT,CASSPLGTGAFF